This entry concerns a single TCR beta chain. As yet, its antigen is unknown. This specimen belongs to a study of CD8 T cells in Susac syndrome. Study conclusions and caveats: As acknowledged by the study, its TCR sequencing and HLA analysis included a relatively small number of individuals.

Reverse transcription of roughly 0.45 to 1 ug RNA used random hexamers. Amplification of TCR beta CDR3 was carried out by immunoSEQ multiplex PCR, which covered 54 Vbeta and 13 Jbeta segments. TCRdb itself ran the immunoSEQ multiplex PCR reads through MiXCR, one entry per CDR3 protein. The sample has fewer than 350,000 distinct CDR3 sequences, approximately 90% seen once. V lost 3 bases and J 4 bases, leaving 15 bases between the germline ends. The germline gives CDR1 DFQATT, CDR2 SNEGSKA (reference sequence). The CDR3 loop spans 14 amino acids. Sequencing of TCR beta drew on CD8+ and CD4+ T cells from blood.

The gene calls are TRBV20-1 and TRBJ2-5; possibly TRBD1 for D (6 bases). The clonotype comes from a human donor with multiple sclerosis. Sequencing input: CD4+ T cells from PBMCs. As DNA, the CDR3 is TGCAGTGCTAGGGGGACAATCGGGACAGAGACCCAGTACTTC. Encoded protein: CSARGTIGTETQYF.